The clone carrying this T cell receptor (beta chain) showed up just a few times. What it binds is not known. The entry originates in a study of cytomegalovirus exposure and HLA in healthy donors. As for the study in general: Approximately 80 million unique TCRs from HLA-typed donors were held in an early data release. Ancestry clustering placed 81% of over 300 genotyped donors in the Caucasian-associated cluster.

Findings of the study overall: Among immune exposure information, only CMV serostatus was available.

The PCR employed 60 Vbeta primers together with 13 Jbeta primers. Profiling relied on immunoSEQ multiplex PCR, and the TCRdb table lists in-frame clones only, not all of them. This sample yields 130,000 or so clones, of which roughly 9% are seen a single time; over 6.5% belongs to the top ten. The TCR sequence derives from a middle-aged woman in good health and CMV-seropositive. The sample consisted of PBMCs.

CDR3 sequence (DNA): TGTGCCAGCAGTCGGACAGCCTCTAATTCACCCCTCCACTTT. Residues: CASSRTASNSPLHF. The rearrangement uses TRBV6-6 and TRBJ1-6; tentative D call: TRBD1 (6 bases). The CDR3 runs to 14 residues. Germline V gene lookup returns CDR1 MNHNY and CDR2 SVGAGI (reference sequence). V was shortened by 5 bases and J by 6 bases, with 11 bases between the two germline ends.